This TCR beta chain was sequenced in a study of blood T cell repertoires in COVID-19. Whole-study context: The United States, Italy and Spain provided the acute and convalescent COVID-19 samples. T cells, B-cell-depleted T cells, or PBMCs provided the cDNA or gDNA that served as material.

Original processing methods: Amplification of reference gene primers was used by the study to estimate nucleated cell counts. Measured with immunoSEQ multiplex PCR; TCRdb has only the in-frame clones, and not every one. The V and J calls and clone size are taken from that table; D and trimming were inferred from the DNA. The sample lists 450,000 to 500,000 clones; about 88% were seen once. Each participant's cohort was designated according to participant-reported clinical history. The CDR3 length is 14 residues. V dropped 6 bases and J dropped 1; count of bases not matched to a gene: 2. Germline values: CDR1 MNHEY, CDR2 SMNVEV (reference sequence).

The sample consisted of PBMCs or T cells enriched from blood (not recorded which). The chain is built from TRBV27 and TRBJ1-1, with 10 bases aligning to TRBD1. This clonotype was sampled from a woman aged 60-75 years who had recovered from COVID-19. This CDR3 reads CASRGQGWNTEAFF. The CDR3 nucleotides read TGTGCCAGCAGGGGACAGGGGTGGAACACTGAAGCTTTCTTT.